Included here is one T cell receptor (beta chain) sequence, with context. The data originate from a study of blood T cell repertoires in COVID-19. Study as a whole: Collection of acute and convalescent COVID-19 samples took place in the United States, Italy and Spain.

In the authors' workflow: Nucleated cell counts were estimated from reference gene primer amplification. Assay used: immunoSEQ multiplex PCR; TCRdb lists only in-frame clones, some missing. V and J calls plus clone size are reproduced from that table; the DNA served to infer D and trimming. The table shows 60,000 to 65,000 clones, with roughly 83% occurring only once. This CDR3 comprises 17 residues. V lost 6 bases to trimming and J lost 0 bases; unmatched junction nucleotides: 16. Germline V gene sequence: CDR1 GTSNPN, CDR2 SVGIG (reference sequence). The genes are TRBV30 and TRBJ1-1; 7 bases map to TRBD1. The sequence was obtained from a man aged 45-65 years with COVID-19, enrolled during active disease. Sequencing was performed on peripheral blood. This chain's CDR3 is CACSSGGTGAMNTEAFF. The CDR3 region has the DNA TGTGCCTGTTCTTCCGGCGGCACAGGGGCTATGAACACTGAAGCTTTCTTT.